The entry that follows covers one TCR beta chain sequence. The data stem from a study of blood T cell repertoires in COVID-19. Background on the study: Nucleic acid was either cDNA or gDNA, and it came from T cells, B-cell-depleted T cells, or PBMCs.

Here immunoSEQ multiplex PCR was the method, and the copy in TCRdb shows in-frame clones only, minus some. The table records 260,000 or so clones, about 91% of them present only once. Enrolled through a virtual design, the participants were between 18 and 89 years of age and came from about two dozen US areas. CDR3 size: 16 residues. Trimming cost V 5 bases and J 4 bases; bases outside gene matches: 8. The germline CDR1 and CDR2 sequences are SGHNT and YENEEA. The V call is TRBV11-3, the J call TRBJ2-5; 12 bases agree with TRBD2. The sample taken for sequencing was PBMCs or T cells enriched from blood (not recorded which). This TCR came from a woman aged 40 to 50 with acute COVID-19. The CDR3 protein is CASSRGTSGFGETQYF. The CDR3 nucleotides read TGTGCCAGCAGCCGGGGGACTAGCGGGTTTGGAGAGACCCAGTACTTC. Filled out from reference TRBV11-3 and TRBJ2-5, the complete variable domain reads EAGVVQSPRYKIIEKKQPVAFWCNPISGHNTLYWYLQNLGQGPELLIRYENEEAVDDSQLPKDRFSAERLKGVDSTLKIQPAELGDSAVYLCASSRGTSGFGETQYFGPGTRLLVL.